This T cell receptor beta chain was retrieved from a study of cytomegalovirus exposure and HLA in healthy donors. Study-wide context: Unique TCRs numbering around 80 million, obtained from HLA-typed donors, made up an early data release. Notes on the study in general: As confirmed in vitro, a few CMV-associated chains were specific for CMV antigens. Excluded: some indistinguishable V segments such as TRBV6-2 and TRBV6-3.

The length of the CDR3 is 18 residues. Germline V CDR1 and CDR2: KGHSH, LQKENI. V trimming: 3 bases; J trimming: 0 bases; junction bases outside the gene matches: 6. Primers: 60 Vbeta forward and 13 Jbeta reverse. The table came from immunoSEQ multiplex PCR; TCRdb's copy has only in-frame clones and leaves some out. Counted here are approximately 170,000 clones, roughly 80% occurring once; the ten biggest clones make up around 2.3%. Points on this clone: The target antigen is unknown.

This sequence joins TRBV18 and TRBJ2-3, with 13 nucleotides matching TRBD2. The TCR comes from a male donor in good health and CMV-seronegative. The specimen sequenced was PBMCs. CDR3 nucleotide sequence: TGTGCCAGCTCACCTGGAGGACTAGCGGGGGCAAGCACAGATACGCAGTATTTT. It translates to CASSPGGLAGASTDTQYF. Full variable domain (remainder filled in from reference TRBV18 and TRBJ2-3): NAGVMQNPRHLVRRRGQEARLRCSPMKGHSHVYWYRQLPEEGLKFMVYLQKENIIDESGMPKERFSAEFPKEGPSILRIQQVVRGDSAAYFCASSPGGLAGASTDTQYFGPGTRLTVL.